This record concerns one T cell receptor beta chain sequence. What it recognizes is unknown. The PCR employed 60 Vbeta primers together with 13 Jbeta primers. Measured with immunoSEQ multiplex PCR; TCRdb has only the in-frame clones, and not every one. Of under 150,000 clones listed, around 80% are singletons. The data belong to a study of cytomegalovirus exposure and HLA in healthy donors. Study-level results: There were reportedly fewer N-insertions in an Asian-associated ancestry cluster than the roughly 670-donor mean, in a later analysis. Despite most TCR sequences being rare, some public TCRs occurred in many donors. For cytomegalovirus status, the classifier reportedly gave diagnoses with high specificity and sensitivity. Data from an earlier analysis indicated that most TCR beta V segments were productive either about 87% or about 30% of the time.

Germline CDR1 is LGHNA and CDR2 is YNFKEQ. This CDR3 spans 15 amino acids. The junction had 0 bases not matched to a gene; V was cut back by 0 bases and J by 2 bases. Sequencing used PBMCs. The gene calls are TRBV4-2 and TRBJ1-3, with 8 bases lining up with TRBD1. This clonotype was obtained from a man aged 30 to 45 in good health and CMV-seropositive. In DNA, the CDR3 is TGTGCCAGCAGCCAAGACAGGGGGCCTGGAAACACCATATATTTT. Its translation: CASSQDRGPGNTIYF.